Following are 10 T cell receptor beta chains from one sample sequenced in a study of human thymus T cells. Repertoires were generated with immunoSEQ multiplex PCR, while TCRdb's copy carries only in-frame clones and drops some. The sample lists about 60,000 clones; approximately 93% were seen once. Sequencing input: blood. The receptors were gathered from a boy under two years old with a congenital heart defect but otherwise immunologically healthy.

This chain joins TRBV11-2 and TRBJ1-1; TRBD1 matches at 11 bases. The germline V gene encodes CDR1 SGHAT and CDR2 FQNNGV. The trim removed 0 bases at V and 11 bases at J, leaving 2 bases unmatched. The length of the CDR3 is 13 residues. The CDR3 protein is CASSLDWTGGAFF. CDR3 in DNA: TGTGCCAGCAGCTTAGATTGGACAGGGGGCGCTTTCTTT.

This clone was counted a single time. The chain joins TRBV10-2 to TRBJ2-6; either TRBD1 or TRBD2 may supply D (5 bases each). The CDR3 loop spans 19 amino acids. Germline CDR1 and CDR2: WSHSY and SAAADI. The V end was cut by 8 bases, the J end by 2 bases, with 25 bases between. The CDR3 loop is CASRGSNRKARAGANVLTF. In DNA, the CDR3 is TGCGCCAGCCGGGGCTCTAATAGAAAGGCTAGGGCTGGGGCCAACGTCCTGACTTTC.

The chain uses TRBV10-2 and TRBJ1-5; D is unclear. Trimming took 6 bases from V and 0 from J, leaving 6 bases between them. The CDR3 sequence is 13 residues long. CDR1 and CDR2 from the germline V gene are WSHSY and SAAADI. The CDR3: CASSENSNQPQHF. The CDR3 nucleotides are TGCGCCAGCAGCGAAAATAGCAATCAGCCCCAGCATTTT.

The chain is built from TRBV5-4 and TRBJ2-7; perhaps D is TRBD1 or TRBD2 (5 bases each). V gave up 1 base and J gave up 3 bases, with 8 bases separating them. CDR3 size: 13 residues. Germline V CDR1 and CDR2: SGHNT, YYREEE (reference sequence). The CDR3 here is CASSLWGYYEQYF. The CDR3 DNA reads as TGTGCCAGCAGCTTGTGGGGGTACTACGAGCAGTACTTC.

The chain joins TRBV5-1 to TRBJ2-5; D could derive from TRBD1 or TRBD2 (5 bases each). V gave up 0 bases and J gave up 5 bases, with 14 bases separating them. Germline CDR1 reads SGHRS; CDR2 reads YFSETQ. The CDR3 length is 15 residues. In DNA, the CDR3 is TGCGCCAGCAGCTTGGCCGAGGGGTCCCCGGAGACCCAGTACTTC. It translates to CASSLAEGSPETQYF.

The rearrangement joins TRBV7-9 to TRBJ2-7, with D unclear. The CDR3 spans 12 residues. CDR1 is SEHNR, CDR2 FQNEAQ, per germline (reference sequence). V was clipped by 3 bases and J by 7 bases, with 10 bases between them. CDR3 in DNA: TGTGCCAGCAGCTTTTTGGGTGGGGAGCAGTACTTC. Protein product: CASSFLGGEQYF.

V gene TRBV19 combines with J gene TRBJ2-1; weak D call: TRBD1 (6 bases). Germline CDR1 and CDR2: LNHDA and SQIVND (reference sequence). The CDR3 runs 15 residues. V was cut by 3 bases and J by 6 bases, with 15 bases left in between. CDR3 bases: TGTGCCAGTAGTATTCCCGGGACACAAGGCAATGAGCAGTTCTTC. Residues: CASSIPGTQGNEQFF.

This clone showed up just a few times. This chain links TRBV20-1 with TRBJ1-1; D uncertain. The CDR3 consists of 11 residues. V lost 2 bases to trimming and J lost 1 base, with 2 bases between them. The V gene's germline CDR1 is DFQATT and CDR2 SNEGSKA (reference sequence). The CDR3 DNA reads TGCAGTGCTAGACAGAACACTGAAGCTTTCTTT. It specifies CSARQNTEAFF.

This clone was found once. The chain has TRBV5-5 and TRBJ2-7; no clear D gene. This CDR3 has 13 amino acids. With 2 bases removed from V and 1 base from J, the gap between germline ends came to 7 bases. CDR1 is SGHKS, CDR2 YYEKEE, per germline (reference sequence). CDR3 sequence: CASSFGFSYEQYF. CDR3 nucleotide sequence: TGTGCCAGCAGCTTTGGGTTTTCCTACGAGCAGTACTTC. Full variable domain (outside the CDR3, taken from reference TRBV5-5 and TRBJ2-7): DAGVTQSPTHLIKTRGQQVTLRCSPISGHKSVSWYQQVLGQGPQFIFQYYEKEERGRGNFPDRFSARQFPNYSSELNVNALLLGDSALYLCASSFGFSYEQYFGPGTRLTVT.

The rearrangement uses TRBV5-1 and TRBJ1-4; possibly TRBD1 for D (6 bases). The CDR3 covers 15 residues. V lost 1 base and J 7 bases, leaving 14 bases between the germline ends. Germline V gene lookup returns CDR1 SGHRS and CDR2 YFSETQ. The CDR3 is CASSLQGAGAEKLFF. The CDR3 region has the DNA TGCGCCAGCAGCTTGCAAGGGGCAGGGGCTGAAAAACTGTTTTTT.